The entry that follows covers one TCR beta chain sequence. The length of the CDR3 is 15 residues. V was trimmed by 6 bases and J by 0 bases, leaving 15 bases between them. Germline CDR1 is MDHEN and CDR2 is SYDVKM. The data belong to a study of technical replicates of blood from a few donors. Assay used: immunoSEQ multiplex PCR; TCRdb lists only in-frame clones, some missing. The table includes some 70,000 clones, roughly nine tenths detected once. What was sequenced was T cells isolated from PBMCs. This chain joins TRBV28 and TRBJ2-7; a weak D match, TRBD1 (6 bases). The sequence was collected from a human donor in good health. The CDR3 region is CASSIPGTLSYEQYF. The CDR3 DNA is TGTGCCAGCAGCATTCCCGGGACACTCTCCTACGAGCAGTACTTC.